This TCR beta chain was observed in a study of shared clonotypes between healthy human individuals. Findings and caveats of the study: Rarefaction showed sorted-subset sequencing was incomplete despite large depth.

The data were produced by immunoSEQ multiplex PCR, yet TCRdb's version contains in-frame clones alone and is incomplete. The sample yields about 300,000 clones, 74% seen once. The donors were all Caucasian adults (living in Nashville, Tennessee). From CD4+ cells came CD45RA+ naive and CD45RA-negative memory subsets. Details on this clone: The antigen is not known.

Specimen: memory CD4+ T cells sorted from blood. Subset: CD45RA-negative fraction. The sequence came from a man aged 25-40 years in good health.

CDR3: CASSTGQGDSTGELFF. In DNA form, the CDR3 reads TGTGCCAGCAGCACAGGACAGGGGGACTCGACCGGGGAGCTGTTTTTT. J is TRBJ2-2 and V is TRBV11-2, with 10 bases matching TRBD1. The CDR3 loop spans 16 amino acids. CDR1 is SGHAT and CDR2 is FQNNGV in the germline V gene. V gave up 5 bases and J gave up 5 bases; unmatched junction bases: 8. Full variable domain (rest looked up from reference TRBV11-2 and TRBJ2-2): EAGVAQSPRYKIIEKRQSVAFWCNPISGHATLYWYQQILGQGPKLLIQFQNNGVVDDSQLPKDRFSAERLKGVDSTLKIQPAKLEDSAVYLCASSTGQGDSTGELFFGEGSRLTVL.